These 22 T cell receptor beta chains share one sample of origin, sequenced in a study of human T cells and chemical hapten exposure. A single record per CDR3 protein comes from TCRdb applying MiXCR to the RACE reads. Counted here are 250,000 or so distinct CDR3 sequences, just under 8% occurring once; the ten biggest clones make up 0.9% to 1.5%. Documented time point: pre-sensitization, week 0. Sample treatment: therapeutic diphenylcyclopropenone sensitization with weekly scalp DPC. The sample consisted of whole blood, taken in connection with sensitization to the hapten diphenylcyclopropenone (DPC). Receptors were obtained from a man between 18 and 35 years old with alopecia areata. Some clones in this sample may be carry-over from other donors' samples.

This chain links TRBV6-5 with TRBJ2-5; maybe TRBD1 (7 bases). With 5 bases removed from V and 4 bases from J, the gap between germline ends came to 14 bases. Germline-derived CDR1 and CDR2 are MNHEY and SVGAGI. CDR3 length: 14 residues. CDR3 DNA sequence: TGTGCCAGCAGTCGCGGGGCAGGGGGAGAGACCCAGTACTTC. This gives the protein CASSRGAGGETQYF.

This clonotype was counted only a few times. The rearrangement joins TRBV14 to TRBJ1-3; no clear D. The V and J ends lost 4 bases and 0 bases respectively, with 19 bases between them. The CDR3 totals 18 residues. The germline CDR1 and CDR2 sequences are SGHDN and FVKESK. The CDR3 loop is CASSLRSLAEHSGNTIYF. CDR3 DNA sequence: TGTGCCAGCAGCCTCCGAAGTCTGGCAGAGCACTCTGGAAACACCATATATTTT.

This clonotype was counted a few times. V usage is TRBV5-1 and J usage is TRBJ1-6; maybe TRBD1 (5 bases). The V end was cut by 5 bases, the J end by 7 bases, with 19 bases between. Looked up from germline, CDR1 is SGHRS and CDR2 is YFSETQ. There are 16 residues in the CDR3. The CDR3 is CASSTVSSGGNSPLHF. CDR3 nucleotides: TGCGCCAGCAGTACCGTCAGTTCCGGGGGAAATTCACCCCTCCACTTT.

This clonotype was observed a few times. This rearrangement joins TRBV9 to TRBJ1-5; D is ambiguous. Germline CDR1 SGDLS, CDR2 YYNGEE. V lost 0 bases and J 2 bases, leaving 6 bases between the germline ends. The CDR3 has 14 amino acids. CDR3 sequence: CASSVEGGNQPQHF. The CDR3, as DNA: TGTGCCAGCAGCGTAGAGGGAGGCAATCAGCCCCAGCATTTT.

This clonotype was detected many times. The chain recombines TRBV4-3 with TRBJ1-1; D gene unclear. This CDR3 has 14 residues. Germline lookup yields CDR1 LGHNA and CDR2 YSLEER. V was shortened by 0 bases and J by 3 bases, with 8 bases between the two germline ends. CDR3 residues: CASSQDIGYTEAFF. In DNA, the CDR3 is TGCGCCAGCAGCCAAGACATCGGGTACACTGAAGCTTTCTTT.

This clonotype was seen repeatedly, ten times or more. The chain employs TRBV6-2 or TRBV6-3 and TRBJ1-5; no reliable D call. The germline V gene encodes CDR1 MNHEY and CDR2 SVGEGT. Between the trimmed V and J ends, which lost 6 bases and 4 bases, there was a span of 10 bases. CDR3 length: 13 amino acids. The CDR3 nucleotides read TGTGCCAGCAGCGACCGATTGAATCAGCCCCAGCATTTT. Translation gives CASSDRLNQPQHF.

This clonotype has a handful of counts. This chain links TRBV14 with TRBJ1-2; D gene unclear. This CDR3 is built from 14 residues. The germline CDR1 and CDR2 sequences are SGHDN and FVKESK. The ends were cut back, 1 base at V and 2 bases at J, with 8 bases in the middle. DNA for the CDR3: TGTGCCAGCAGCCAAGTGAGCGGGAACTATGGCTACACCTTC. Its protein product is CASSQVSGNYGYTF. Complete variable domain (other parts from reference TRBV14 and TRBJ1-2): EAGVTQFPSHSVIEKGQTVTLRCDPISGHDNLYWYRRVMGKEIKFLLHFVKESKQDESGMPNNRFLAERTGGTYSTLKVQPAELEDSGVYFCASSQVSGNYGYTFGSGTRLTVV.

This clonotype turned up a few times. The chain has TRBV4-1 and TRBJ1-3; possibly TRBD1 for D (5 bases). V was shortened by 4 bases and J by 4 bases, with 20 bases between the two germline ends. The CDR3 covers 17 residues. Germline values: CDR1 MGHRA, CDR2 YSYEKL. In nucleotides, the CDR3 is TGCGCCAGCAGCCTTGATGGGGGGATGCGTGCCGGAAACACCATATATTTT. Encoded protein: CASSLDGGMRAGNTIYF.

This clonotype was recorded at least ten times. The chain employs TRBV9 and TRBJ1-3; D not certain. The V end lost 3 bases, the J end lost 3 bases, and 16 bases lay between the germline ends. Germline V CDR1 and CDR2: SGDLS, YYNGEE. The CDR3 contains 16 residues. The CDR3 coding sequence is TGTGCCAGCAGCGGAAGTCTCCGGACGTTTGGAAACACCATATATTTT. The encoded protein is CASSGSLRTFGNTIYF.

This clonotype was seen only a few times. The chain links TRBV29-1 to TRBJ1-4, with D unclear. CDR1 is SQVTM, CDR2 ANQGSEA, per germline. The germline V and J ends were trimmed by 4 bases and 3 bases, with 6 bases remaining between them. The CDR3 extends over 12 amino acids. The CDR3 here is CSVGPSNEKLFF. CDR3 nucleotide sequence: TGCAGCGTTGGACCGTCTAATGAAAAACTGTTTTTT.

The chain combines TRBV20-1 with TRBJ1-6; D is perhaps TRBD1 (6 bases). Trimming took off 6 bases at V and 7 bases at J, with 16 bases between the two ends. The CDR3 length is 14 residues. CDR1 and CDR2 from the germline V gene are DFQATT and SNEGSKA (reference sequence). Here the CDR3 DNA reads TGCAGTGCGGTAGTACAGGGTGGGAATTCACCCCTCCACTTT. Protein sequence: CSAVVQGGNSPLHF.

This clonotype was seen a few times. This chain connects TRBV7-9 to TRBJ1-3; D is ambiguous. In germline, CDR1 is SEHNR, CDR2 FQNEAQ (reference sequence). V was cut by 2 bases and J by 6 bases, with 14 bases left in between. The CDR3 totals 15 residues. The CDR3 sequence is CASSLWQESENTIYF. For the CDR3, the DNA is TGTGCCAGCAGCTTATGGCAGGAATCGGAAAACACCATATATTTT.

This clonotype was counted at least ten times. The chain has TRBV5-1 and TRBJ1-6; D unresolved. In germline, CDR1 is SGHRS, CDR2 YFSETQ. Trimming took 4 bases from V and 11 from J, leaving 19 bases between them. The CDR3 loop spans 15 amino acids. CDR3 in amino acids: CASSLEGGGGAPLHF. The CDR3 DNA sequence: TGCGCCAGCAGCCTCGAAGGCGGCGGAGGAGCACCCCTCCACTTT.

The chain has TRBV5-1 and TRBJ1-1; D is uncertain. The V end was cut by 0 bases, the J end by 1 base, with 7 bases between. Germline CDR1 and CDR2: SGHRS and YFSETQ. This CDR3 comprises 14 residues. The CDR3 DNA reads as TGCGCCAGCAGCTTGGGTCATGGGAACACTGAAGCTTTCTTT. Translating gives CASSLGHGNTEAFF.

V and J are TRBV7-3 and TRBJ2-2, with 7 bases identical to TRBD1. V shed 5 bases and J 9 bases; nucleotides not matched to a gene: 12. The CDR3 runs to 15 residues. The germline CDR1 and CDR2 sequences are SGHTA and FQGTGA. The CDR3 sequence is CASSVGQEIGRELFF. The CDR3 region has the DNA TGTGCCAGCAGCGTAGGACAGGAAATCGGCCGGGAGCTGTTTTTT.

The V call is TRBV28, the J call TRBJ1-3; D perhaps matches TRBD1 (5 bases). With 3 bases removed from V and 4 bases from J, the gap between germline ends came to 25 bases. Germline V gives CDR1 MDHEN, CDR2 SYDVKM. CDR3 length: 19 residues. For the CDR3, the DNA is TGTGCCAGCAGTTTTCCCGGGACGGAACCTATAAGATCCGGAAACACCATATATTTT. It yields the protein CASSFPGTEPIRSGNTIYF. Based on the CDR3 plus reference TRBV28 and TRBJ1-3, the full variable domain is DVKVTQSSRYLVKRTGEKVFLECVQDMDHENMFWYRQDPGLGLRLIYFSYDVKMKEKGDIPEGYSVSREKKERFSLILESASTNQTSMYLCASSFPGTEPIRSGNTIYFGEGSWLTVV.

This clonotype showed up just once. The chain has TRBV28 and TRBJ2-5; no clear D gene. CDR1 MDHEN and CDR2 SYDVKM come from the germline V gene. This CDR3 is 13 amino acids long. The germline V and J ends were trimmed by 6 bases and 3 bases, with 11 bases remaining between them. The CDR3 spells CASRSRSKETQYF. The CDR3 bases are TGTGCCAGCAGGTCCAGGTCTAAAGAGACCCAGTACTTC.

This clonotype has at least ten counts. This chain links TRBV28 with TRBJ2-7; D is possibly TRBD1 or TRBD2 (5 bases each). The CDR3 runs to 16 residues. CDR1 and CDR2 (germline): MDHEN, SYDVKM. V was shortened by 5 bases and J by 0 bases, with 17 bases between the two germline ends. CDR3 loop: CASSLGTVRYSYEQYV. The CDR3 coding sequence is TGTGCCAGCAGTCTCGGGACGGTCCGGTACTCCTACGAGCAGTACGTC.

This chain links TRBV18 with TRBJ2-7, with TRBD1 matching 9 bases. The germline V gene encodes CDR1 KGHSH and CDR2 LQKENI. The V and J ends lost 5 bases and 6 bases, in that order; junction bases with no gene match: 2. This CDR3 has 12 amino acids. The CDR3 DNA reads as TGTGCCAGCTCAGGGACAGGGCCCGAGCAGTACTTC. Its protein product is CASSGTGPEQYF. Full variable domain (missing parts from reference TRBV18 and TRBJ2-7): NAGVMQNPRHLVRRRGQEARLRCSPMKGHSHVYWYRQLPEEGLKFMVYLQKENIIDESGMPKERFSAEFPKEGPSILRIQQVVRGDSAAYFCASSGTGPEQYFGPGTRLTVT.

This clonotype was counted between two and nine times. Mismatch with germline at one junction end may stem from a read error. The chain couples TRBV6-2 or TRBV6-3 to TRBJ2-5; TRBD1 aligns across 8 bases. CDR3 size: 12 residues. CDR1 and CDR2 (germline): MNHEY, SVGEGT. For the CDR3, the DNA is TGTGCCAGCACGTCCTCCCCCGGGACAGGTGTCTTC. Translating gives CASTSSPGTGVF.

This clonotype was recorded at least ten times. V is TRBV28 and J is TRBJ1-2; the match to TRBD1 covers 8 bases. The V gene's germline CDR1 is MDHEN and CDR2 SYDVKM. With V trimmed by 3 bases and J by 4 bases, 7 bases remained unmatched. This CDR3 comprises 15 residues. CDR3 sequence (DNA): TGTGCCAGCAGTTTTTACAGGGGGTTTGGCTATGGCTACACCTTC. This codes for CASSFYRGFGYGYTF.

This clonotype occurred many times. The CDR3 reads CASSPENRDSNYGYTF. The CDR3 nucleotides are TGCGCCAGCAGCCCCGAAAATCGGGACAGCAACTATGGCTACACCTTC. J is TRBJ1-2 and V is TRBV4-1; 7 nucleotides line up with TRBD1. V trimming: 4 bases; J trimming: 2 bases; junction bases outside the gene matches: 10. The CDR3 contains 16 residues. The germline V gene has CDR1 MGHRA and CDR2 YSYEKL.